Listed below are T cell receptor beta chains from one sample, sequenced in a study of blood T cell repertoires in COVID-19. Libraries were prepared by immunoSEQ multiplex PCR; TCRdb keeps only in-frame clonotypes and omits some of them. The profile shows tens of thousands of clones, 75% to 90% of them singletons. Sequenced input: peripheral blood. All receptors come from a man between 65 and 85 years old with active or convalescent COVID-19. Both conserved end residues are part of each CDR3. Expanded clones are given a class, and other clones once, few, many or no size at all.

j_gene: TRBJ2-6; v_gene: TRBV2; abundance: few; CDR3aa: CAGVPGQGSGANVLTF
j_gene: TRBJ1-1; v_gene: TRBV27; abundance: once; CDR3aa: CASSPRDRGSTNTEAFF
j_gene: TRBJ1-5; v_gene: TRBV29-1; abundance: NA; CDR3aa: CSVQQTGEPGPQHF
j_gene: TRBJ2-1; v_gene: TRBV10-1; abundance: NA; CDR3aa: CASSGAPWLDDTYNEQFF
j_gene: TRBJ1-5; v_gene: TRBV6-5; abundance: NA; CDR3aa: CASSYSAGLLEAQHF
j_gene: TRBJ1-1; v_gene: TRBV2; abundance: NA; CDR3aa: CASSGQRPEAFF
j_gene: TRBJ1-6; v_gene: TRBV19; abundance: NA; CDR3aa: CASSLTGFDSPLHF
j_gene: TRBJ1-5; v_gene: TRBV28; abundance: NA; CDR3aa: CASSLGGAGWPQHF
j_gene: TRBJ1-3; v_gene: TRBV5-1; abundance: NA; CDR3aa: CASSLGGLGGDTIYF
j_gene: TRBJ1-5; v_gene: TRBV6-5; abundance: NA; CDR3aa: CASSSQGMGNQPQHF
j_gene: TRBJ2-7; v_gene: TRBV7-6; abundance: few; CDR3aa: CASSPPGRVEQYF
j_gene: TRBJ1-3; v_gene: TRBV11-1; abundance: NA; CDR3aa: CASKSGTLGYTIYF
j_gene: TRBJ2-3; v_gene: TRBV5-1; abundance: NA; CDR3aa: CASSGSGGATDTQYF
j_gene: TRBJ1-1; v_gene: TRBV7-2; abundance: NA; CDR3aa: CASSLRGQLNTEAFF
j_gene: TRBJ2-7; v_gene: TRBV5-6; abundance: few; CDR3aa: CASSLVAGSSYEQYF
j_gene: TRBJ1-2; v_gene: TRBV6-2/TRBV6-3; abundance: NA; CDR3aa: CASSSLAGAYGYTF
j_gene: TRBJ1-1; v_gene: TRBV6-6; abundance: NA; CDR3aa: CASRDILEAFF
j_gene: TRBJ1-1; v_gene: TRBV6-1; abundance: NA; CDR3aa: CASSEAGNRGRGFTEAFF
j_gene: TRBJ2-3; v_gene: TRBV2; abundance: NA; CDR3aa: CASSPGTSVTDTQYF
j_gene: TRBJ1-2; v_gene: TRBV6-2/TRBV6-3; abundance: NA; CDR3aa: CASSPLSRGYGYTF
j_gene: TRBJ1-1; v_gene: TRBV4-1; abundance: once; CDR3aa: CASKRGTGIFMNTEAFF
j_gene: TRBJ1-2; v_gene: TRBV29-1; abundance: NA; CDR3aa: CSVQVDRMGYGYTF